This T cell receptor beta chain emerged from a study of T cell clonality in common variable immunodeficiency. Overall study findings and caveats: Reportedly, TCR beta sequences from common variable immunodeficiency showed fewer deletions and N-nucleotide insertions.

Sequencing was performed with immunoSEQ multiplex PCR; in TCRdb, only in-frame clones are kept and a portion is missing. Reported are about 20,000 clones, none seen only once; the ten largest carry 2.6%. Heparinized whole blood, 5 to 8 ml, came from each donor. A remark on this clone: Its cognate antigen is unknown. The read gets to within 3 residues of the CDR3 end, and the germline J gene fills in the rest.

Trimming left V 3 bases short and J 0 bases short, with 8 bases between. CDR3 length equals 14 residues. The germline V gene has CDR1 LNHDA and CDR2 SQIVND (reference sequence). The specimen sequenced was peripheral blood mononuclear cells. The source of this sequence is a human donor with common variable immunodeficiency. The chain employs TRBV19 and TRBJ1-1; TRBD1 is a possible D gene (5 bases). CDR3 DNA (partial): TGTGCCAGTAGTATTGAGGGGTTGAACACTGAA. It translates to CASSIEGLNTE. The full CDR3 reads CASSIEGLNTEAFF.